Listed below are T cell receptor beta chains from one sample, sequenced in a study of T cell responses to AZD1222 COVID-19 vaccine. Repertoires were generated with immunoSEQ multiplex PCR, while TCRdb's copy carries only in-frame clones and drops some. The sample shows 140,000 to 150,000 clones, 70% to 90% of them seen only once. The material was peripheral blood, obtained on day 0 of AZD1222 vaccination. All receptors derive from an adult in good health. CDR3s include the opening cysteine and the closing phenylalanine or tryptophan. The D gene is left open where the match is weak. The listing skips clone size in some rows; elsewhere it reads once, few, many or a size class.

V gene: TRBV28; J gene: TRBJ2-1; D gene: TRBD2; clone size: .; CDR3 DNA: TGTGCCAGCAGTAAGCGGGAGGGTTACAATGAGCAGTTCTTC; CDR3 protein: CASSKREGYNEQFF
V gene: TRBV18; J gene: TRBJ2-5; D gene: .; clone size: .; CDR3 DNA: TGTGCCAGCTCCCTGCGGGCCATAACTAGCCAAGAGACCCAGTACTTC; CDR3 protein: CASSLRAITSQETQYF
V gene: TRBV30; J gene: TRBJ1-1; D gene: .; clone size: .; CDR3 DNA: TGTGCCTGGAGTATAGGCGGCAGGCTCGTGGTCGAAGCTTTCTTT; CDR3 protein: CAWSIGGRLVVEAFF
V gene: TRBV18; J gene: TRBJ2-2; D gene: .; clone size: .; CDR3 DNA: TGTGCCAGCTCACCACCTGCGGGGCTCGCGACCGGGGAGCTGTTTTTT; CDR3 protein: CASSPPAGLATGELFF
V gene: TRBV3-1/TRBV3-2; J gene: TRBJ2-2; D gene: .; clone size: once; CDR3 DNA: TGTGCCAGCAGCCAAGTTGGGGGGACCGGGGAGCTGTTTTTT; CDR3 protein: CASSQVGGTGELFF
V gene: TRBV12-5; J gene: TRBJ2-2; D gene: .; clone size: .; CDR3 DNA: TGTGCTAGTGGTTTGGTACAGGACGGGCGGACGAACACCGGGGAGCTGTTTTTT; CDR3 protein: CASGLVQDGRTNTGELFF
V gene: TRBV4-2; J gene: TRBJ2-1; D gene: TRBD2; clone size: .; CDR3 DNA: TGTGCCAGCAGCCACGTCGACCTAGCGGGAGGGCCCAATGAGCAGTTCTTC; CDR3 protein: CASSHVDLAGGPNEQFF
V gene: TRBV7-9; J gene: TRBJ1-2; D gene: .; clone size: .; CDR3 DNA: TGTGCCAGCAGCCCCAAATCGGTGCCTAACTATGGCTACACCTTC; CDR3 protein: CASSPKSVPNYGYTF
V gene: TRBV5-5; J gene: TRBJ1-1; D gene: .; clone size: once; CDR3 DNA: TGTGCCAGCAGCTTTGAGGGCGTCAGGGGCACTGAAGCTTTCTTT; CDR3 protein: CASSFEGVRGTEAFF
V gene: TRBV10-1; J gene: TRBJ2-1; D gene: .; clone size: .; CDR3 DNA: TGCGCCAGCAGTGAGTCGAAGCATGAGCAGTTCTTC; CDR3 protein: CASSESKHEQFF
V gene: TRBV6-6; J gene: TRBJ2-3; D gene: .; clone size: .; CDR3 DNA: TGTGCCAGCAGTTACTCAGGCAGGCCGCAGGCAGATACGCAGTATTTT; CDR3 protein: CASSYSGRPQADTQYF
V gene: TRBV10-3; J gene: TRBJ1-1; D gene: .; clone size: once; CDR3 DNA: TGTGCCATCAGACAGACGAACACTGAAGCTTTCTTT; CDR3 protein: CAIRQTNTEAFF
V gene: TRBV27; J gene: TRBJ1-1; D gene: .; clone size: .; CDR3 DNA: TGTGCCAGCATGGAAGGTTATGAAGCTTTCTTT; CDR3 protein: CASMEGYEAFF
V gene: TRBV7-2; J gene: TRBJ2-2; D gene: .; clone size: .; CDR3 DNA: TGTGCCAGCAGAAGACAGATAACCAACACCGGGGAGCTGTTTTTT; CDR3 protein: CASRRQITNTGELFF
V gene: TRBV12-2; J gene: TRBJ1-2; D gene: .; clone size: .; CDR3 DNA: TGTGCAAGTCGCTATTCCTCCTATGGCTACACCTTC; CDR3 protein: CASRYSSYGYTF
V gene: TRBV10-3; J gene: TRBJ2-1; D gene: TRBD2; clone size: .; CDR3 DNA: TGTGCCGTCAGTGACGGCGGGGGGAATGAGCAGTTCTTC; CDR3 protein: CAVSDGGGNEQFF
V gene: TRBV7-2; J gene: TRBJ2-1; D gene: TRBD2; clone size: .; CDR3 DNA: TGTGCCAGCAGCCCAGTAGCGGGGGGTAGGAATGAGCAGTTCTTC; CDR3 protein: CASSPVAGGRNEQFF
V gene: TRBV27; J gene: TRBJ2-1; D gene: .; clone size: .; CDR3 DNA: TGTGCCAGCAGTTTATCGGACACTTACTACAATGAGCAGTTCTTC; CDR3 protein: CASSLSDTYYNEQFF
V gene: TRBV10-3; J gene: TRBJ1-4; D gene: TRBD1; clone size: .; CDR3 DNA: TGTGCCATCGCGGCCGGGACAGACAATGAAAAACTGTTTTTT; CDR3 protein: CAIAAGTDNEKLFF
V gene: TRBV6-5; J gene: TRBJ1-5; D gene: .; clone size: .; CDR3 DNA: TGTGCCAGCAAGGTAGATAGCAATCAGCCCCAGCATTTT; CDR3 protein: CASKVDSNQPQHF
V gene: TRBV4-1; J gene: TRBJ1-2; D gene: .; clone size: once; CDR3 DNA: TGCGCCAGCAGCCAGGCCCCCCCGGGATACTATGGCTACACCTTC; CDR3 protein: CASSQAPPGYYGYTF
V gene: TRBV7-9; J gene: TRBJ1-5; D gene: .; clone size: .; CDR3 DNA: TGTGCCAGCAGCTTAGCAGGGGGGGACAGCAATCAGCCCCAGCATTTT; CDR3 protein: CASSLAGGDSNQPQHF
V gene: TRBV2; J gene: TRBJ2-6; D gene: TRBD2; clone size: .; CDR3 DNA: TGTGCCAGCAGGTTTTGGGGGGGTGTTGGGGCCAACGTCCTGACTTTC; CDR3 protein: CASRFWGGVGANVLTF
V gene: TRBV7-8; J gene: TRBJ2-7; D gene: TRBD1; clone size: .; CDR3 DNA: TGTGCCAGCAGCCCCCGTGGACAGGGCGCCTACGAGCAGTACTTC; CDR3 protein: CASSPRGQGAYEQYF
V gene: TRBV29-1; J gene: TRBJ2-2; D gene: .; clone size: .; CDR3 DNA: TGCAGCGTTCCCGGCAGGGGAAGGACCGGGGAGCTGTTTTTT; CDR3 protein: CSVPGRGRTGELFF
V gene: TRBV24-1; J gene: TRBJ1-5; D gene: .; clone size: .; CDR3 DNA: TGTGCCACCAGTGACCAGAGGGGGATTCAGCCCCAGCATTTT; CDR3 protein: CATSDQRGIQPQHF
V gene: TRBV18; J gene: TRBJ2-5; D gene: .; clone size: .; CDR3 DNA: TGTGCCAGCTCACCGCGAGGACTGGGGGCGGAGACCCAGTACTTC; CDR3 protein: CASSPRGLGAETQYF
V gene: TRBV6-1; J gene: TRBJ1-2; D gene: .; clone size: .; CDR3 DNA: TGTGCCAGCAGTGAAGCGCGGAGGACGGGGGGTATCGGCTACACCTTC; CDR3 protein: CASSEARRTGGIGYTF
V gene: TRBV7-8; J gene: TRBJ1-2; D gene: TRBD1; clone size: .; CDR3 DNA: TGTGCCAGCAGCTCACAGGGGGCGAGGGGCTACACCTTC; CDR3 protein: CASSSQGARGYTF
V gene: TRBV5-1; J gene: TRBJ2-1; D gene: TRBD2; clone size: .; CDR3 DNA: TGCGCCAGCAGCTTGGATAGCGGGAGCGATGAGCAGTTCTTC; CDR3 protein: CASSLDSGSDEQFF
V gene: TRBV4-1; J gene: TRBJ2-7; D gene: .; clone size: .; CDR3 DNA: TGCGCCAGCAGCCAAGGAGTGGGGGGTGCTCGATACGAGCAGTACTTC; CDR3 protein: CASSQGVGGARYEQYF
V gene: TRBV7-8; J gene: TRBJ1-6; D gene: TRBD1; clone size: few; CDR3 DNA: TGTGCCAGCAGCTTAGCCCGACAGGGGGCCGGTAATTCACCCCTCCACTTT; CDR3 protein: CASSLARQGAGNSPLHF
V gene: TRBV6-5; J gene: TRBJ1-1; D gene: .; clone size: .; CDR3 DNA: TGTGCCAGCAGGTTTGACAGTGGCAACACTGAAGCTTTCTTT; CDR3 protein: CASRFDSGNTEAFF